The 9 T cell receptor beta chains below come from one sample, sequenced in a study of blood T cell repertoires in COVID-19. Sequencing was performed with immunoSEQ multiplex PCR; in TCRdb, only in-frame clones are kept and a portion is missing. Of about 180,000 clones in the sample, around 80% were seen once. The sample comprised PBMCs or T cells enriched from blood (not recorded which). Receptor source: a man aged 60 to 75 who had been exposed to COVID-19.

This clone showed up just once. This chain connects TRBV5-1 to TRBJ2-1; 8 bases line up with TRBD1. After removal of 4 bases from V and 6 bases from J, the junction contained 12 bases not matched to a gene. Germline V lookup: CDR1 SGHRS, CDR2 YFSETQ. The CDR3 is 16 amino acids. CDR3 sequence (DNA): TGCGCCAGCAGCCCGACCCCCGGACAGGGCACCAATGAGCAGTTCTTC. It encodes CASSPTPGQGTNEQFF.

The rearrangement joins TRBV27 to TRBJ1-1; D gene unclear. In germline, CDR1 is MNHEY, CDR2 SMNVEV (reference sequence). Trimming cost V 0 bases and J 3 bases, with 8 bases left between them. This CDR3 has 14 residues. The DNA for the CDR3 is TGTGCCAGCAGTTTATCATTGGGCGACACTGAAGCTTTCTTT. Amino acids: CASSLSLGDTEAFF.

This chain uses TRBV28 with TRBJ2-7, with 7 bases that match TRBD2. This CDR3 region has 15 residues. Unmatched junction bases numbered 11, after V lost 7 bases and J lost 2 bases. The germline CDR1 and CDR2 sequences are MDHEN and SYDVKM. CDR3 in amino acids: CASTPGRGVPYEQYF. In DNA form, the CDR3 reads TGTGCCAGCACCCCTGGGAGGGGCGTCCCCTACGAGCAGTACTTC. Complete variable domain (other parts from reference TRBV28 and TRBJ2-7): DVKVTQSSRYLVKRTGEKVFLECVQDMDHENMFWYRQDPGLGLRLIYFSYDVKMKEKGDIPEGYSVSREKKERFSLILESASTNQTSMYLCASTPGRGVPYEQYFGPGTRLTVT.

The V and J genes are TRBV18 and TRBJ2-1, with a possible D match to TRBD2 (6 bases). Trimming shortened V by 6 bases and J by 7 bases, and 10 bases separated the two germline ends. CDR1 is KGHSH, CDR2 LQKENI, per germline. The CDR3 loop spans 12 amino acids. CDR3 bases: TGTGCCAGCTCGCCGGGACTTAATGAGCAGTTCTTC. Protein: CASSPGLNEQFF.

CDR3 DNA sequence: TGTGCCAGCAGCTCTAGAGCGGGAGGCGCGTACGAGCAGTACTTC. Its protein is CASSSRAGGAYEQYF. The rearrangement uses TRBV7-9 and TRBJ2-7; 9 positions match TRBD2. The CDR3 spans 15 residues. The V gene's germline CDR1 is SEHNR and CDR2 FQNEAQ (reference sequence). V lost 4 bases, J lost 4 bases, and 8 bases stayed unmatched.

The chain employs TRBV2 and TRBJ2-1; TRBD1 might be the D (5 bases). The ends were cut back, 8 bases at V and 0 bases at J, with 8 bases in the middle. Germline CDR1 is SNHLY and CDR2 is FYNNEI. This CDR3 spans 13 amino acids. The CDR3 DNA sequence: TGTGCCAGCCAGGGCAGCTCCTACAATGAGCAGTTCTTC. Its translation is CASQGSSYNEQFF.

For the CDR3, the DNA is TGCGCCAGCAGCCTTTCGGACTCGAACACTGAAGCTTTCTTT. Translated: CASSLSDSNTEAFF. The rearrangement links TRBV4-1 to TRBJ1-1; D is ambiguous. The germline V gene has CDR1 MGHRA and CDR2 YSYEKL. The CDR3 length is 14 residues. The germline V and J ends were trimmed by 4 bases and 1 base, with 10 bases remaining between them.

The rearrangement joins TRBV4-2 to TRBJ1-2; D not certain. Germline CDR1 is LGHNA and CDR2 is YNFKEQ. V lost 0 bases and J 5 bases, leaving 4 bases between the germline ends. The CDR3 runs to 12 residues. In DNA form, the CDR3 reads TGTGCCAGCAGCCAAGAGAGGTATGGCTACACCTTC. Translation: CASSQERYGYTF.

The rearrangement joins TRBV14 to TRBJ1-1, with unresolved D. The CDR3 has 12 residues. The V end was cut by 1 base, the J end by 10 bases, with 10 bases between. CDR1 is SGHDN and CDR2 is FVKESK in the germline V gene. The CDR3 DNA reads TGTGCCAGCAGCCAAGTATCCAGTCGAGCTTTCTTT. Encoded protein: CASSQVSSRAFF.